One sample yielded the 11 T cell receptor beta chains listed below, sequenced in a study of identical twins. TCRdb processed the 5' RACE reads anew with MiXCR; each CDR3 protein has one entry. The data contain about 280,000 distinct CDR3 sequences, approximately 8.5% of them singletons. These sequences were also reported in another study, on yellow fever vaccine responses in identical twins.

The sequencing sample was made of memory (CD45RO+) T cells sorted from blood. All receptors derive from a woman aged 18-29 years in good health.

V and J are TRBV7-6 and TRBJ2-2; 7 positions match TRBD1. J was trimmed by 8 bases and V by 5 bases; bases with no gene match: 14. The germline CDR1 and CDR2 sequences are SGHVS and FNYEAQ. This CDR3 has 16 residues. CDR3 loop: CASSPGMGTVSGELFF. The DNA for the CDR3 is TGTGCCAGCAGCCCTGGGATGGGGACAGTCAGTGGGGAGCTGTTTTTT. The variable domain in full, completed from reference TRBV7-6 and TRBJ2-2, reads GAGVSQSPRYKVTKRGQDVALRCDPISGHVSLYWYRQALGQGPEFLTYFNYEAQQDKSGLPNDRFSAERPEGSISTLTIQRTEQRDSAMYRCASSPGMGTVSGELFFGEGSRLTVL.

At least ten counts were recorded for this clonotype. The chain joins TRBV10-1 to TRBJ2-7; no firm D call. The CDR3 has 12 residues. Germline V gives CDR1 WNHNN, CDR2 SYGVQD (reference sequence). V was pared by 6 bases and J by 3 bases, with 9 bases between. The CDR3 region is CASRKGIYEQYV. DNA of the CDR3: TGCGCCAGCAGGAAGGGAATCTACGAGCAGTACGTC.

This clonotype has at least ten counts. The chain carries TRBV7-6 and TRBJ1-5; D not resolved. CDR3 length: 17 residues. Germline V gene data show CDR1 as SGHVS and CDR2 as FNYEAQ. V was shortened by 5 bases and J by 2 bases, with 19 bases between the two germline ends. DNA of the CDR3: TGTGCCAGCAGCGTATACCGGGCCCGAATGTGCAATCAGCCCCAGCATTTT. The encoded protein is CASSVYRARMCNQPQHF.

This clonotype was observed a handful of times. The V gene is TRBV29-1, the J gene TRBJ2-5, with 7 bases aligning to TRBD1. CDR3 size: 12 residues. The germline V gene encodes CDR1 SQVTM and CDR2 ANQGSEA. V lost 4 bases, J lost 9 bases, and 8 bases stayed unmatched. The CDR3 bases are TGCAGCGTTGTTGGGACAGCAGGGTCCCAGTACTTC. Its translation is CSVVGTAGSQYF.

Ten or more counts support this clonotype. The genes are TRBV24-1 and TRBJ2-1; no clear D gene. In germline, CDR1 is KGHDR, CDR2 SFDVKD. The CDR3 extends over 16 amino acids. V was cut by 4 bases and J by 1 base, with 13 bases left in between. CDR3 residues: CATSDTGPNSYNEQFF. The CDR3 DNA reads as TGTGCCACCAGTGACACCGGGCCCAATTCCTACAATGAGCAGTTCTTC.

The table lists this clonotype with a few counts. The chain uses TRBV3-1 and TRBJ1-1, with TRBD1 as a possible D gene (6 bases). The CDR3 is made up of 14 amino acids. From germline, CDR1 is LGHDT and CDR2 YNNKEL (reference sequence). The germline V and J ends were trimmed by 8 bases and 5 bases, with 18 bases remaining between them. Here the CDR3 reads CASLDGGRGTEAFF. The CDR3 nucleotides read TGTGCCAGCCTTGATGGGGGGCGCGGGACTGAAGCTTTCTTT. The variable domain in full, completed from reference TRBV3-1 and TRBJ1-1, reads DTAVSQTPKYLVTQMGNDKSIKCEQNLGHDTMYWYKQDSKKFLKIMFSYNNKELIINETVPNRFSPKSPDKAHLNLHINSLELGDSAVYFCASLDGGRGTEAFFGQGTRLTVV.

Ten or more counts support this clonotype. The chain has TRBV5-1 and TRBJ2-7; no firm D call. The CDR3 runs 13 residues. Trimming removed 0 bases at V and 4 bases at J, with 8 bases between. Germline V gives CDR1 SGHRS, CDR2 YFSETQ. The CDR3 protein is CASSLASRYEQYF. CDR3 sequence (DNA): TGCGCCAGCAGCTTGGCTTCCCGGTACGAGCAGTACTTC.

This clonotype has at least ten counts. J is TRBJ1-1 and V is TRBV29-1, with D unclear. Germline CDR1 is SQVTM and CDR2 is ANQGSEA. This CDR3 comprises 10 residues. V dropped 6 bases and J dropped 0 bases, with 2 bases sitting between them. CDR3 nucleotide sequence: TGCAGCGTCATGAACACTGAAGCTTTCTTT. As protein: CSVMNTEAFF.

This CDR3 reads CASSWSGGSGNTIYF. The CDR3 nucleotides are TGCGCCAGCAGCTGGTCGGGGGGGTCTGGAAACACCATATATTTT. The chain joins TRBV5-1 to TRBJ1-3; D perhaps matches TRBD1 (5 bases). Germline V lookup: CDR1 SGHRS, CDR2 YFSETQ. There are 15 residues in the CDR3. Trimming stripped 3 bases from V and 1 base from J, with 11 bases between.

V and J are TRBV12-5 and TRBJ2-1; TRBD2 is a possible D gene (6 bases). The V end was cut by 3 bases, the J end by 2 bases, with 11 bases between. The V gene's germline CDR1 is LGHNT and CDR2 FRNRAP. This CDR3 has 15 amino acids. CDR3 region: CASGLGRGAYNEQFF. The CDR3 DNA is TGTGCTAGTGGTTTAGGGCGGGGCGCCTACAATGAGCAGTTCTTC.

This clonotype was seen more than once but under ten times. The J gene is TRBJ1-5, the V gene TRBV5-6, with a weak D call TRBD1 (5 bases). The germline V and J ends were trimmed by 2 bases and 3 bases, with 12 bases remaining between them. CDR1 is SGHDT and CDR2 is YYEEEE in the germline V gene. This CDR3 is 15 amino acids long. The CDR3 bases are TGTGCCAGCAGCTTCGGGGGTCGGACCAATCAGCCCCAGCATTTT. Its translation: CASSFGGRTNQPQHF.